Following are 21 T cell receptor beta chains from one sample sequenced in a study of CD8 T cells in ankylosing spondylitis. General study findings and limits: About eight highly homologous variants made up a TCR beta motif that seemed to typify ankylosing spondylitis blood.

No antigen has been identified for these receptors. Each CDR3 protein is one row after TCRdb ran MiXCR on the 5' RACE reads. The sample lists 700,000 to 1,000,000 distinct CDR3 sequences; 12% were seen once. Material: blood, either unsorted or a sorted T cell fraction (not recorded which). These receptors originate from a male donor with ankylosing spondylitis.

This clonotype was recorded many times. V usage is TRBV20-1 and J usage is TRBJ2-3, with TRBD2 identical over 14 bases. This CDR3 is built from 18 residues. CDR1 DFQATT and CDR2 SNEGSKA come from the germline V gene (reference sequence). V shed 1 base, J shed 5 bases, and the junction held 11 bases outside the gene matches. CDR3 coding DNA: TGCAGTGCTAGAGCCCGGACTAGCGGGAGGCCCGATCGAGATACGCAGTATTTT. This gives the protein CSARARTSGRPDRDTQYF.

In this sample, this clonotype turned up a few times. The chain couples TRBV5-1 to TRBJ2-1, with a weak D call TRBD1 (5 bases). V lost 4 bases, J lost 7 bases, and 18 bases lay in between. The CDR3 runs to 15 residues. Germline V CDR1 and CDR2: SGHRS, YFSETQ. This CDR3 is CASSRRAVEGNEQFF. In DNA, the CDR3 is TGCGCCAGCAGCCGCAGGGCGGTGGAAGGAAATGAGCAGTTCTTC.

This clonotype was seen more than once but under ten times. The gene calls are TRBV9 and TRBJ2-5, with no clear D. The V gene lost 1 base and the J gene lost 1 base, with 8 bases spanning the gap. This CDR3 is built from 14 residues. Germline CDR1 SGDLS, CDR2 YYNGEE. The CDR3: CASSVTGRQETQYF. CDR3 coding DNA: TGTGCCAGCAGCGTAACTGGTCGCCAAGAGACCCAGTACTTC.

This clonotype appeared many times. The rearrangement uses TRBV29-1 and TRBJ2-1, with D unresolved. The CDR3 covers 11 residues. The ends were cut back, 8 bases at V and 5 bases at J, with 10 bases in the middle. Germline CDR1 is SQVTM and CDR2 is ANQGSEA. The CDR3 loop reads CSIGSDNEQFF. Here the CDR3 DNA reads TGCAGCATTGGGTCCGACAATGAGCAGTTCTTC.

The gene calls are TRBV30 and TRBJ1-1, with 8 bases that match TRBD1. In germline, CDR1 is GTSNPN, CDR2 SVGIG (reference sequence). J lost 4 bases, V lost 2 bases, and 3 bases had no gene match. The CDR3 contains 13 residues. CDR3 region: CAWSRGTGTEAFF. CDR3 nucleotides: TGTGCCTGGAGTCGAGGGACAGGCACTGAAGCTTTCTTT.

This clonotype was observed a few times. The rearrangement links TRBV5-5 to TRBJ2-5, with 7 bases identical to TRBD1. Germline V gene data show CDR1 as SGHKS and CDR2 as YYEKEE (reference sequence). The CDR3 is made up of 13 amino acids. V was pared by 4 bases and J by 5 bases, with 5 bases of the junction left unmatched. CDR3 DNA sequence: TGTGCCAGCAGCGCGAGGGGGCATGAGACCCAGTACTTC. It specifies CASSARGHETQYF. The complete variable domain, with remaining parts taken from reference TRBV5-5 and TRBJ2-5, reads DAGVTQSPTHLIKTRGQQVTLRCSPISGHKSVSWYQQVLGQGPQFIFQYYEKEERGRGNFPDRFSARQFPNYSSELNVNALLLGDSALYLCASSARGHETQYFGPGTRLLVL.

The chain has TRBV6-1 and TRBJ2-6, with a possible D match to TRBD1 (5 bases). The CDR3 runs 14 residues. CDR1 MNHNS and CDR2 SASEGT come from the germline V gene. Deletions cut 3 bases from V and 9 bases from J, with 12 bases between. The CDR3 nucleotides are TGTGCCAGCAGTGATGGTAGGGGTGTCAACGTCCTGACTTTC. Its protein is CASSDGRGVNVLTF.

The chain couples TRBV5-1 to TRBJ2-7, with 9 positions matching TRBD2. CDR3 length equals 15 residues. J lost 2 bases, V lost 0 bases, and 3 bases had no gene match. Germline-derived CDR1 and CDR2 are SGHRS and YFSETQ. CDR3 in DNA: TGCGCCAGCAGCTTGGATCCTAGCGGGACCTACGAGCAGTACTTC. The encoded protein is CASSLDPSGTYEQYF.

V usage is TRBV20-1 and J usage is TRBJ2-5; TRBD2 aligns across 7 bases. CDR3 length: 13 residues. Per germline, CDR1 DFQATT and CDR2 SNEGSKA (reference sequence). The ends lost 8 bases at V and 5 bases at J; junction bases unmatched: 11. CDR3 residues: CSPSRGVGETQYF. CDR3 bases: TGCAGTCCTTCACGGGGGGTCGGGGAGACCCAGTACTTC.

This clonotype occurred a few times. The chain links TRBV20-1 to TRBJ2-5, with D possibly matching TRBD2 (6 bases). The CDR3 has 15 residues. Germline V gene lookup returns CDR1 DFQATT and CDR2 SNEGSKA (reference sequence). Trimming removed 5 bases from V and 1 base from J, with 17 bases in between. CDR3 residues: CSALSPGLLQETQYF. The CDR3 bases are TGCAGTGCTCTTAGCCCGGGACTCCTCCAAGAGACCCAGTACTTC.

This clonotype turned up a few times. The genes are TRBV12-3 or TRBV12-4 and TRBJ2-2; 9 bases fit TRBD1. After removal of 6 bases from V and 5 bases from J, the junction contained 7 bases not matched to a gene. The CDR3 spans 15 residues. This chain's CDR3 is CASSFGTGFTGELFF. The CDR3 DNA follows: TGTGCCAGCAGCTTCGGGACAGGGTTTACCGGGGAGCTGTTTTTT.

This clonotype was seen many times. The chain uses TRBV5-5 and TRBJ2-2; D gene ambiguous. The CDR3 consists of 12 residues. V lost 5 bases and J 7 bases, leaving 9 bases between the germline ends. Germline V lookup: CDR1 SGHKS, CDR2 YYEKEE (reference sequence). CDR3 DNA sequence: TGTGCCAGCAGTCCTTCGTACGGGGAGCTGTTTTTT. As protein: CASSPSYGELFF.

On this clonotype itself: The DNA is left out, because the CDR3 cannot be placed on it with certainty; the CDR3 is given as TCRdb lists it. The J gene is TRBJ1-1, the V gene TRBV20-1. The CDR3 spans 13 amino acids, including both terminal residues. Looked up from germline, CDR1 is DFQATT and CDR2 is SNEGSKA (reference sequence). The CDR3: CSAAARGATEAFF.

Ten or more counts support this clonotype. The chain joins TRBV15 to TRBJ2-5, with 7 bases matching TRBD1. The CDR3 covers 14 residues. V lost 0 bases and J lost 4; bases outside the gene matches: 2. Germline V gene sequence: CDR1 LNHNV, CDR2 YYDKDF (reference sequence). CDR3: CATSRDPGGETQYF. The CDR3 DNA follows: TGTGCCACCAGCAGAGATCCAGGGGGAGAGACCCAGTACTTC. Based on the CDR3 plus reference TRBV15 and TRBJ2-5, the full variable domain is DAMVIQNPRYQVTQFGKPVTLSCSQTLNHNVMYWYQQKSSQAPKLLFHYYDKDFNNEADTPDNFQSRRPNTSFCFLDIRSPGLGDTAMYLCATSRDPGGETQYFGPGTRLLVL.

The V and J genes are TRBV2 and TRBJ2-5; D possibly matches TRBD1 or TRBD2 (5 bases each). V was trimmed by 7 bases and J by 5 bases, leaving 14 bases between them. Germline V gene sequence: CDR1 SNHLY, CDR2 FYNNEI. There are 13 residues in the CDR3. CDR3: CASTSYGGETQYF. In DNA form, the CDR3 reads TGTGCCAGCACCTCCTATGGGGGTGAGACCCAGTACTTC. The variable domain in full, completed from reference TRBV2 and TRBJ2-5, reads EPEVTQTPSHQVTQMGQEVILRCVPISNHLYFYWYRQILGQKVEFLVSFYNNEISEKSEIFDDQFSVERPDGSNFTLKIRSTKLEDSAMYFCASTSYGGETQYFGPGTRLLVL.

This clonotype was counted a few times. The chain employs TRBV5-1 and TRBJ1-4; a weak D match, TRBD1 (6 bases). Germline V gene data show CDR1 as SGHRS and CDR2 as YFSETQ. CDR3 size: 16 residues. Trimming took off 0 bases at V and 8 bases at J, with 17 bases between the two ends. The CDR3 region has the DNA TGCGCCAGCAGCTTGGAGGCGGGGGCATATGAAGAAAAACTGTTTTTT. Amino acids: CASSLEAGAYEEKLFF.

This chain connects TRBV27 to TRBJ1-2; the D is unclear. Germline values: CDR1 MNHEY, CDR2 SMNVEV (reference sequence). CDR3 length: 14 residues. V lost 5 bases and J 4 bases, leaving 14 bases between the germline ends. The CDR3 sequence is CASSPHTYTYGYTF. The CDR3 nucleotides read TGTGCCAGCAGTCCCCATACCTACACCTATGGCTACACCTTC.

This clonotype turned up a few times. The rearrangement links TRBV12-3 or TRBV12-4 to TRBJ2-7; D is unclear. Deletions cut 2 bases from V and 2 bases from J, with 13 bases between. The CDR3 covers 15 residues. The CDR3 sequence is CASSLFGRRAYEQYF. CDR3 DNA sequence: TGTGCCAGCAGTTTATTTGGTAGGCGCGCCTACGAGCAGTACTTC.

This clonotype appeared a few times. The rearrangement uses TRBV15 and TRBJ2-3; D is possibly TRBD2 (6 bases). Germline V gene lookup returns CDR1 LNHNV and CDR2 YYDKDF (reference sequence). The CDR3 contains 15 residues. V lost 1 base and J 8 bases, leaving 16 bases between the germline ends. CDR3 coding DNA: TGTGCCACCAGCAGAGGCGGGGCCAACCCGGGTACGCAGTATTTT. Protein sequence: CATSRGGANPGTQYF.

The chain combines TRBV5-1 with TRBJ1-1, with D maybe TRBD1 (6 bases). Trimming shortened V by 2 bases and J by 0 bases, and 14 bases separated the two germline ends. CDR1 is SGHRS and CDR2 is YFSETQ in the germline V gene. The CDR3 runs 16 residues. The CDR3 loop is CASSLRTASMNTEAFF. CDR3 sequence (DNA): TGCGCCAGCAGCTTAAGGACAGCCTCGATGAACACTGAAGCTTTCTTT.

The chain couples TRBV10-2 to TRBJ2-1; the match to TRBD2 covers 10 bases. With V trimmed by 7 bases and J by 5 bases, 8 bases remained unmatched. Germline V gene data show CDR1 as WSHSY and CDR2 as SAAADI. The CDR3 spans 15 residues. CDR3 nucleotide sequence: TGCGCCAGCAAAGTCCCTAGCGGGAGTCACAATGAGCAGTTCTTC. Protein sequence: CASKVPSGSHNEQFF.